This TCR beta chain was sequenced during a study of blood T cell repertoires in COVID-19. Study in general: Donors in the United States, Italy and Spain gave samples during acute or convalescent COVID-19.

How the authors handled the data: Reference gene primer amplification gave estimated nucleated cell counts. Method: immunoSEQ multiplex PCR; TCRdb's copy keeps in-frame clones and lacks some. V and J calls and clone size follow that table, whereas D and trimming were derived from the DNA. The sample includes approximately 110,000 clones, roughly 88% of them seen just once. CDR3 length: 16 residues. V lost 6 bases, J lost 11 bases, and 25 bases lay in between. The germline CDR1 and CDR2 sequences are MNHEY and SVGEGT. The V call is TRBV6-2 or TRBV6-3, the J call TRBJ1-4; D gene uncertain. This receptor was taken from a human donor in a cohort sampled during active COVID-19. Source material: peripheral blood. The DNA for the CDR3 is TGTGCCAGCAGCCCCACAGACGCCGCCCTAAATTGGAAACTGTTTTTT. Translated, it gives CASSPTDAALNWKLFF.